The entry below gives a single T cell receptor beta chain sequence along with its context. Its antigen is currently unknown. The data originate from a study of CD8+ T cells in alopecia areata. Regarding the study as a whole: Normal skin's resident alphabeta T cells are sequenced alongside lesional scalp T cells. It was lesional scalp, especially alopecia totalis/universalis, that showed higher clonality than normal scalp.

There are 16 residues in the CDR3. J was trimmed by 1 base and V by 1 base; bases with no gene match: 6. Germline-derived CDR1 and CDR2 are SGHAT and FQNNGV. Researchers picked out CD4+ and CD8+ T cells from PBMCs by sorting. The authors extracted RNA and reverse transcribed it into cDNA as the sequencing template. The assay was immunoSEQ multiplex PCR, and TCRdb's table has in-frame clones only and misses some. The sample shows around 190,000 clones, 56% of them seen only once. The TCR was taken from a human donor in good health. Source material: CD8+ T cells sorted from blood. The chain joins TRBV11-2 to TRBJ1-1, with 7 bases lining up with TRBD1. CDR3 region: CASSLAMGQPNTEAFF. CDR3 DNA sequence: TGTGCCAGCAGCTTAGCTATGGGACAGCCGAACACTGAAGCTTTCTTT.